This entry lists 5 T cell receptor beta chains sequenced from one sample in a study of regulatory T cells in long-lasting Graves disease. The TCR beta library used iRepertoire HTBI primers with Arm-PCR amplification of CDR3. TCRdb fed the multiplex PCR reads into MiXCR, producing one record per CDR3 protein. This sample has about 300,000 distinct CDR3 sequences, with around a fifth found just once. Time point noted: persistent/refractory GD, antithyroid drugs over 5 years with positive TRAb. From RNA extracted from PBMCs, the TCR library was made. Specimen: peripheral blood mononuclear cells (PBMCs), collected when the disease was refractory, from a patient treated with antithyroid drugs. The receptors shown here come from a female donor with Graves disease.

This clonotype occurred many times. The chain uses TRBV2 and TRBJ1-4; D remains unclear. V was trimmed by 8 bases and J by 5 bases, leaving 9 bases between them. CDR1 is SNHLY, CDR2 FYNNEI, per germline. CDR3 length equals 12 residues. CDR3 residues: CASVQPNEKLFF. The DNA of the CDR3 is TGTGCCAGCGTGCAGCCCAATGAAAAACTGTTTTTT.

This clonotype was detected a few times. The chain links TRBV6-1 to TRBJ2-1; tentative D call: TRBD2 (7 bases). Trimming removed 11 bases at V and 2 bases at J, with 13 bases between. The CDR3 extends over 13 amino acids. The V gene's germline CDR1 is MNHNS and CDR2 SASEGT. The CDR3 nucleotides read TGTGCCGTAGGGCGGGGGCCCTACAATGAGCAGTTCTTC. It yields the protein CAVGRGPYNEQFF.

This clonotype has a handful of counts. The J gene is TRBJ1-1, the V gene TRBV28; D gene uncertain. This CDR3 has 11 amino acids. CDR1 is MDHEN, CDR2 SYDVKM, per germline. V lost 10 bases and J lost 1, with 7 bases in between. The DNA of the CDR3 is TGTGCCATCGGTGGGAACACTGAAGCTTTCTTT. Translation: CAIGGNTEAFF.

Comment on this clonotype: This may stem from a read error, because a much larger clone lies one nucleotide away. The chain recombines TRBV6-5 with TRBJ1-1; D call uncertain. The CDR3 totals 14 residues. Per the germline V gene, CDR1 is MNHEY and CDR2 is SVGAGI. V was shortened by 2 bases and J by 6 bases, with 13 bases between the two germline ends. The CDR3 loop reads CASSYRPGYAEAFF. Here the CDR3 DNA reads TGTGCCAGCAGTTACCGCCCAGGATACGCTGAAGCTTTCTTT.

This clonotype was found a few times. The rearrangement joins TRBV30 to TRBJ2-4; 10 bases map to TRBD1. V trimming: 1 base; J trimming: 5 bases; junction bases outside the gene matches: 5. The CDR3 is made up of 15 amino acids. Germline CDR1 is GTSNPN and CDR2 is SVGIG (reference sequence). The CDR3 sequence is CAWSAGTGVENIQYF. In DNA, the CDR3 is TGTGCCTGGAGTGCGGGGACAGGGGTGGAAAACATTCAGTACTTC.